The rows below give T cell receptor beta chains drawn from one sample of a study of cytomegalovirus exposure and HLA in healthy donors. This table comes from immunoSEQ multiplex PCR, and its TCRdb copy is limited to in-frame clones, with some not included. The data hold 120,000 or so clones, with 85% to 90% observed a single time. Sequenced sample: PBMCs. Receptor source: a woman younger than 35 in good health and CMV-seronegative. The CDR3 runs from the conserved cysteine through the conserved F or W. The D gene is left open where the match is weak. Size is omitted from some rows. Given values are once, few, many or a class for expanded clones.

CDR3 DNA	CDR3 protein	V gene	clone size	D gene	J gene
TGTGCCAGCAGCTTAACTACTAGCGGGGAAGAGACCCAGTACTTC	CASSLTTSGEETQYF	TRBV7-9	-	TRBD2	TRBJ2-5
TGTGCCATCAGCTACCGGTGGGAGGCGGGAGAAACAGATACGCAGTATTTT	CAISYRWEAGETDTQYF	TRBV10-3	-	TRBD2	TRBJ2-3
TGTGCCTGGAGTGTAAAGGGGTATAACTATGGCTACACCTTC	CAWSVKGYNYGYTF	TRBV30	-	-	TRBJ1-2
TGTGCCAGCAGTTACACAACAGGGGGCGGCTACACCTTC	CASSYTTGGGYTF	TRBV6-5	-	TRBD1	TRBJ1-2
TGTGCCAGCAGTCCCCACCGAGGGACAGGGTCCCGCTTC	CASSPHRGTGSRF	TRBV25-1	few	TRBD1	TRBJ2-7
TGTGCCAGCAGCTTCCAGGGGGGATTCCTAGAGACCCAGTACTTC	CASSFQGGFLETQYF	TRBV7-9	once	-	TRBJ2-5
TGCGCCAGCAGCTTGTTGTTTGGCCATAACTATGGCTACACCTTC	CASSLLFGHNYGYTF	TRBV5-1	-	-	TRBJ1-2
TGTGCCAGCAGTTACGAGGGAAACACTGAAGCTTTCTTT	CASSYEGNTEAFF	TRBV6-6	-	-	TRBJ1-1
TGTGCCATCGGGGGGGGACAAGAGACCCAGTACTTC	CAIGGGQETQYF	TRBV10-3	-	TRBD2	TRBJ2-5
TGTGCTTTCGGGGGGGGCGTTTACAATGAGCAGTTCTTC	CAFGGGVYNEQFF	TRBV30	-	TRBD2	TRBJ2-1
TGTGCCAGCAGCTACGAAACTGGGGAGCTGTTTTTT	CASSYETGELFF	TRBV5-4	-	-	TRBJ2-2
TGTGCCAGCATTCCTGACCAGGCCTACAATGAGCAGTTCTTC	CASIPDQAYNEQFF	TRBV2	-	-	TRBJ2-1
TGTGCCAGCAGTCGGGAATACAATGAGCAGTTCTTC	CASSREYNEQFF	TRBV28	-	-	TRBJ2-1
TGTGCCAGCAGTTTCTCACAGACAGATACGCAGTATTTT	CASSFSQTDTQYF	TRBV2	-	-	TRBJ2-3
TGCGCCAGCAGCCAAGGCAGCAGGACATATAGCAATCAGCCCCAGCATTTT	CASSQGSRTYSNQPQHF	TRBV4-1	-	-	TRBJ1-5
TGTGCCAGCAGCTTGGACAGGGGAAATGAGCAGTTCTTC	CASSLDRGNEQFF	TRBV5-4	-	TRBD1	TRBJ2-1
TGTGCCAGCAGTTTCAGTGGGGGGGTCTCCTACGAGCAGTACTTC	CASSFSGGVSYEQYF	TRBV28	-	TRBD2	TRBJ2-7
TGTGCCAGCGCAATCCAGGGGGCCGGTCAGCCCCAGCATTTT	CASAIQGAGQPQHF	TRBV28	-	TRBD1	TRBJ1-5
TGTGCCAGCAGCAGGGGAAGGGGGGGCAGGAAAAAACTGTTTTTT	CASSRGRGGRKKLFF	TRBV6-5	-	-	TRBJ1-4
TGTGCCAGCGGGGGGGTGGGAAAAAATGAGCAGTTCTTC	CASGGVGKNEQFF	TRBV6-5	once	TRBD2	TRBJ2-1
TGTGCCAGCAGCTTATTCCCCCAGGAGGAAAAGACCCAGTACTTC	CASSLFPQEEKTQYF	TRBV7-9	-	-	TRBJ2-5
TGTGCCAGCAGTCCCGGACAGGGGCTCGCTAGCGAGCAGTACTTC	CASSPGQGLASEQYF	TRBV27	-	TRBD1	TRBJ2-7
TGCGCCAGCAGCCCCGGCGCGACTAGCGCCCATGAGCAGTTCTTC	CASSPGATSAHEQFF	TRBV5-1	-	TRBD2	TRBJ2-1
TGTGCCTGGAGTGGAGATGGCAATCAGCCCCAGCATTTT	CAWSGDGNQPQHF	TRBV30	-	-	TRBJ1-5
TGCGCCAGCAGCTTGGCCCCGGGGGGACTCACTGAAGCTTTCTTT	CASSLAPGGLTEAFF	TRBV5-1	once	-	TRBJ1-1
TGTGCCTGGAGCCAGGGGTTGAATCAGCCCCAGCATTTT	CAWSQGLNQPQHF	TRBV30	-	-	TRBJ1-5
TGTGCCTGGGTAGGGGGGGTCTACACTGAAGCTTTCTTT	CAWVGGVYTEAFF	TRBV30	-	-	TRBJ1-1
TGCGCCAGCGCACTAGCGGGGCCTCAAGAGACCCAGTACTTC	CASALAGPQETQYF	TRBV5-1	-	TRBD2	TRBJ2-5
TGTGCCAGCAGCGCGACTGTCCAGCCCCAGCATTTT	CASSATVQPQHF	TRBV2	-	-	TRBJ1-5
TGTGCCACCTCGGGACATCTGTCCTACGAGCAGTACTTC	CATSGHLSYEQYF	TRBV19	once	-	TRBJ2-7
TGTGCCTGGAGTTCCGGGGGGTCTGCCGGGGAGCTGTTTTTT	CAWSSGGSAGELFF	TRBV30	-	TRBD2	TRBJ2-2
TGTGCCAGCAGCGAAAGAGGGGAGACCCAGTACTTC	CASSERGETQYF	TRBV28	-	-	TRBJ2-5
TGCGCCAGCAGCTCCAGGCACGAATTGACAGCTGAAAATGGCTACACCTTC	CASSSRHELTAENGYTF	TRBV4-3	-	-	TRBJ1-2
TGTGCCAGTGGGCAATCGGGTATAGCGGGAGCACTGGGAGAGACCCAGTACTTC	CASGQSGIAGALGETQYF	TRBV19	-	TRBD2	TRBJ2-5
TGTGCCAGCAGCTTCGGGGAGGGCTACGAGCAGTACTTC	CASSFGEGYEQYF	TRBV7-9	-	TRBD2	TRBJ2-7
TGTGCCAGCAGCTTAAACAGGGGTTACACAGATACGCAGTATTTT	CASSLNRGYTDTQYF	TRBV11-2	-	TRBD1	TRBJ2-3
TGTGCCAGCAGCCTTGGGGGGGCCAGCACTGAAGCTTTCTTT	CASSLGGASTEAFF	TRBV28	-	-	TRBJ1-1
TGTGCCAGCCTTGAGGGCAATGAGCAGTTCTTC	CASLEGNEQFF	TRBV27	-	-	TRBJ2-1
TGTGCCAGCAGCTCGGGGCAGGGGACGGTCACCGGGGAGCTGTTTTTT	CASSSGQGTVTGELFF	TRBV5-6	-	-	TRBJ2-2
TGTGCCAGCGATAGCGGGGGGGACGATGAGCAGTTCTTC	CASDSGGDDEQFF	TRBV7-9	-	TRBD2	TRBJ2-1
TGTGCCAGCAGCCAAGAAGGGGTTAACACCGGGGAGCTGTTTTTT	CASSQEGVNTGELFF	TRBV4-2	-	-	TRBJ2-2
TGTGCCAGCAGTGGACAGGGTAGCTCCTACAATGAGCAGTTCTTC	CASSGQGSSYNEQFF	TRBV6-5	-	TRBD1	TRBJ2-1